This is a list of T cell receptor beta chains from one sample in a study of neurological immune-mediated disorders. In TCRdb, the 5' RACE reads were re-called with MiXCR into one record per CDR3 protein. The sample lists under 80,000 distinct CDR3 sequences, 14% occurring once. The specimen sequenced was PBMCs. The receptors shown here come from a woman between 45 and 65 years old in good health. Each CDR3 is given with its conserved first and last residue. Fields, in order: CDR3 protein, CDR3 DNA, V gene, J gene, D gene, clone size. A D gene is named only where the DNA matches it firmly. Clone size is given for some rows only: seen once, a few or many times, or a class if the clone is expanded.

CASSLLSGLQETQYF,TGTGCCAGCAGTTTATTGTCAGGCCTCCAAGAGACCCAGTACTTC,TRBV28,TRBJ2-5,-,few
CASSPRRQGETQYF,TGTGCCAGCTCACCACGGAGGCAGGGAGAGACCCAGTACTTC,TRBV18,TRBJ2-5,-,few
CASSDYGPADTQYF,TGTGCCAGCAGTGATTACGGGCCCGCAGATACGCAGTATTTT,TRBV2,TRBJ2-3,-,-
CASSLGGGGYETQYF,TGTGCCAGCAGCTTGGGCGGAGGCGGTTATGAGACCCAGTACTTC,TRBV5-6,TRBJ2-5,-,-
CASSLVGEVRGTEAFF,TGCGCCAGCAGCTTGGTAGGGGAGGTGCGGGGCACTGAAGCTTTCTTT,TRBV5-1,TRBJ1-1,-,many
CASTLRWGDQETQYF,TGTGCCAGCACCCTTAGATGGGGGGACCAAGAGACCCAGTACTTC,TRBV7-2,TRBJ2-5,-,-
CASSGGQGADNEQFF,TGTGCCAGCAGCGGGGGACAGGGGGCGGACAATGAGCAGTTCTTC,TRBV7-9,TRBJ2-1,TRBD1,-
CSARDRRIGNEQFF,TGCAGTGCTCGGGACCGGCGGATAGGTAATGAGCAGTTCTTC,TRBV20-1,TRBJ2-1,-,many
CASSLGTGVNQPQHF,TGTGCCAGCAGCTTAGGGACAGGGGTGAATCAGCCCCAGCATTTT,TRBV7-8,TRBJ1-5,TRBD1,many
CASRERTLNTEAFF,TGTGCCAGCAGGGAAAGGACACTGAACACTGAAGCTTTCTTT,TRBV3-1,TRBJ1-1,-,many
CASSQVGTSYEQYF,TGCGCCAGCAGCCAAGTCGGGACAAGCTACGAGCAGTACTTC,TRBV4-1,TRBJ2-7,-,-
CASSLGQRSNQPQHF,TGTGCCAGCAGCTTAGGACAGAGAAGCAATCAGCCCCAGCATTTT,TRBV7-2,TRBJ1-5,-,many
CASSLETGSYNEQFF,TGCGCCAGCAGCTTGGAGACGGGTTCCTACAATGAGCAGTTCTTC,TRBV5-1,TRBJ2-1,-,many
CASSFPAGGRYEQYF,TGTGCCAGCAGTTTCCCAGCGGGGGGGCGATACGAGCAGTACTTC,TRBV28,TRBJ2-7,TRBD2,-
CASSLGPGITKELFF,TGTGCCAGCAGTCTGGGTCCGGGCATTACCAAGGAGCTGTTTTTT,TRBV6-5,TRBJ2-2,-,-
CASSITGSFYGYTF,TGTGCCAGTAGTATAACCGGTTCTTTCTATGGCTACACCTTC,TRBV19,TRBJ1-2,-,few
CASSYGYDRGTQYF,TGTGCCAGCAGCTACGGGTACGACAGGGGTACGCAGTATTTT,TRBV7-2,TRBJ2-3,TRBD1,many
CSVARPTTGELFF,TGCAGCGTTGCTCGACCGACTACCGGGGAGCTGTTTTTT,TRBV29-1,TRBJ2-2,-,many
CASSLAPAGGAGTGELFF,TGTGCCAGCAGCTTAGCGCCGGCGGGGGGGGCGGGGACCGGGGAGCTGTTTTTT,TRBV7-2,TRBJ2-2,TRBD2,many
CASSFGYLGLAGDPYNEQFF,TGTGCCAGCAGCTTCGGTTACCTGGGACTAGCGGGAGACCCCTACAATGAGCAGTTCTTC,TRBV7-9,TRBJ2-1,TRBD2,many
CASSLSYEGPHVTDTQYF,TGTGCCAGCAGCTTAAGTTATGAGGGCCCCCATGTCACAGATACGCAGTATTTT,TRBV7-9,TRBJ2-3,-,few
CSARDTTSESAETQYF,TGCAGTGCTAGAGACACGACTTCCGAATCGGCAGAGACCCAGTACTTC,TRBV20-1,TRBJ2-5,-,many
CASRKTSTDTQYF,TGTGCCAGCCGCAAGACTAGCACAGATACGCAGTATTTT,TRBV6-2/TRBV6-3,TRBJ2-3,-,many
CASRSTSYNEQFF,TGTGCCAGCCGGAGCACCTCCTACAATGAGCAGTTCTTC,TRBV6-2/TRBV6-3,TRBJ2-1,-,few